This T cell receptor (beta chain) was recovered during a study of T cell changes during pregnancy in multiple sclerosis. The germline V gene has CDR1 MNHEY and CDR2 SVGAGI. V was pared by 4 bases and J by 2 bases, with 2 bases between. The CDR3 is 11 residues long. Sequenced by immunoSEQ multiplex PCR; TCRdb stores in-frame clones only, minus some. The repertoire holds 85,000 to 100,000 clones, with 92% as singletons. This clone was picked up one time. At the DNA level, this CDR3 is encoded by other sequences in the same sample as well. The chain couples TRBV6-5 to TRBJ2-5, with D unclear. The starting material was peripheral blood, obtained after pregnancy. The receptor's source is a female donor with multiple sclerosis, enrolled in a pregnancy study. CDR3 bases: TGTGCCAGCAGTTTACAAGAGACCCAGTACTTC. Translated, it gives CASSLQETQYF.